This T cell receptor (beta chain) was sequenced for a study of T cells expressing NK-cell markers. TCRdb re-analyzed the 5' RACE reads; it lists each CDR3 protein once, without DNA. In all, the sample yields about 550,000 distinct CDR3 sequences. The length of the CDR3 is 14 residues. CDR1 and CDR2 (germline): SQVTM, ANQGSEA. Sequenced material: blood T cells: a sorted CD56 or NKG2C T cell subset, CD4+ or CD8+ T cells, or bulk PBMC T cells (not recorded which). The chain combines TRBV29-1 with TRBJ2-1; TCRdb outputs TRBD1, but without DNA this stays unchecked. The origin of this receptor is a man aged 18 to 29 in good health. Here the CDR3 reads CSDRQGTANNEQFF.